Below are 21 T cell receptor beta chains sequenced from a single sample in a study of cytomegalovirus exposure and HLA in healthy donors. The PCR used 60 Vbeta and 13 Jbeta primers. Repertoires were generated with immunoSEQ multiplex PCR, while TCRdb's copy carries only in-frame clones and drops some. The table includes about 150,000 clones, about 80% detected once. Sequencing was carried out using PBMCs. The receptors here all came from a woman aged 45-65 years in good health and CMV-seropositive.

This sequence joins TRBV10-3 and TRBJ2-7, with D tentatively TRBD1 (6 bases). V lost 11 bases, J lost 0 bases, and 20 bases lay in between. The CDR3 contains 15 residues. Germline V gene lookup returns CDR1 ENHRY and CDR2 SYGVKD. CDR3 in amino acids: CAVLKGTPTSYEQYF. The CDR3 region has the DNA TGTGCCGTACTTAAAGGGACACCTACCTCCTACGAGCAGTACTTC.

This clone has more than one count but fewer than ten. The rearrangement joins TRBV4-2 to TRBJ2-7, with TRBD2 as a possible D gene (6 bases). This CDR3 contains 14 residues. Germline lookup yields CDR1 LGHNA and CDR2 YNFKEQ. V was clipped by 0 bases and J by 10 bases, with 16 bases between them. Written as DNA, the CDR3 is TGTGCCAGCAGCCAAGATAACGGCGGGGCTACTCAGTACTTC. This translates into CASSQDNGGATQYF.

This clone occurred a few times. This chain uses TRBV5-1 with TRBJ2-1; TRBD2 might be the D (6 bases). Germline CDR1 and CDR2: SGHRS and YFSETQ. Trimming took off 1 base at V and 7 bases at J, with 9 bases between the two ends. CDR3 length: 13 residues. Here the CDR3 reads CASSLTSKNEQFF. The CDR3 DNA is TGCGCCAGCAGCTTGACTAGCAAGAATGAGCAGTTCTTC.

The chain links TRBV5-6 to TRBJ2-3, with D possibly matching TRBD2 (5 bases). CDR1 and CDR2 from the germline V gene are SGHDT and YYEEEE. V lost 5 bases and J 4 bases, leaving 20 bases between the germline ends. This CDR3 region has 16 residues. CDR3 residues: CASSPLGLEVSDTQYF. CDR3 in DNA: TGTGCCAGCAGTCCACTCGGACTGGAGGTTTCAGATACGCAGTATTTT.

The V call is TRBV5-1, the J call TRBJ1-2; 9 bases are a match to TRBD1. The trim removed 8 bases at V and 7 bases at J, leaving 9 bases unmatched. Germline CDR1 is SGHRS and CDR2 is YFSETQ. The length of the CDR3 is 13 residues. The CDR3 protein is CASRTGDLRGYTF. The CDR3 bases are TGCGCCAGTCGGACAGGGGATCTGCGTGGCTACACCTTC.

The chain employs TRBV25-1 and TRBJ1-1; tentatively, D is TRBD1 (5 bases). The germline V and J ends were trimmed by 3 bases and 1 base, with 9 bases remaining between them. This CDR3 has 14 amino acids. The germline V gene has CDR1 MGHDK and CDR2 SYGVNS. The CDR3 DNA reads TGTGCCAGCAGTGATCCCAGGGAGAACACTGAAGCTTTCTTT. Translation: CASSDPRENTEAFF.

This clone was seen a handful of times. The DNA of the CDR3 is TGTGCCAGCAGCCAGGGACAGGGAAACACCATATATTTT. It is translated as CASSQGQGNTIYF. V usage is TRBV7-9 and J usage is TRBJ1-3, with 7 bases matching TRBD1. The ends lost 5 bases at V and 4 bases at J; junction bases unmatched: 2. The CDR3 has 13 amino acids. The germline CDR1 and CDR2 sequences are SEHNR and FQNEAQ (reference sequence).

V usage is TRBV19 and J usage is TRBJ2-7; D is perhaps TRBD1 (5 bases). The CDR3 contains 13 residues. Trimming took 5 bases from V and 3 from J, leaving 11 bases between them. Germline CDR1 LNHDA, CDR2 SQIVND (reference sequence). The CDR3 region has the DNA TGTGCCAGTAGTGCTACAGGAGTCTACGAGCAGTACTTC. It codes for CASSATGVYEQYF.

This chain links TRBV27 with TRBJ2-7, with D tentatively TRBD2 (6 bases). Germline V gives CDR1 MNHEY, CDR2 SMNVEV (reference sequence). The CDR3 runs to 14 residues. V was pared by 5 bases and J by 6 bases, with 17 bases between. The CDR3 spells CASSRGTQGGEQYF. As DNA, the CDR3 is TGTGCCAGCAGTCGGGGGACCCAGGGTGGCGAGCAGTACTTC.

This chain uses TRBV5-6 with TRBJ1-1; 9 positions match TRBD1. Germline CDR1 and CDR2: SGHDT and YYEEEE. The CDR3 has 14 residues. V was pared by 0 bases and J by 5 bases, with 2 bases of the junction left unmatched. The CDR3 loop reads CASSLGTGVTEAFF. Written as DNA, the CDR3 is TGTGCCAGCAGCTTGGGGACAGGGGTAACTGAAGCTTTCTTT.

CDR3 bases: TGCGCCAGCAGCCAAAGGGACAGCGCCTACGAGCAGTACTTC. This sequence encodes CASSQRDSAYEQYF. This chain joins TRBV4-3 and TRBJ2-7, with 7 bases that match TRBD1. This CDR3 region has 14 residues. The junction had 3 bases not matched to a gene; V was cut back by 2 bases and J by 2 bases. The germline CDR1 and CDR2 sequences are LGHNA and YSLEER.

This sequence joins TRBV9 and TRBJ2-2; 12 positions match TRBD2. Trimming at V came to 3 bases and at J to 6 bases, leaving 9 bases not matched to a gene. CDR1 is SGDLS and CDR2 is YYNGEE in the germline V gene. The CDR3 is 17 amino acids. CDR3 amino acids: CASSGRWTSGDSGELFF. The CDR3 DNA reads TGTGCCAGCAGCGGTCGATGGACTAGCGGGGATTCCGGGGAGCTGTTTTTT. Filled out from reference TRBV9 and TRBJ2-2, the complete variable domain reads DSGVTQTPKHLITATGQRVTLRCSPRSGDLSVYWYQQSLDQGLQFLIQYYNGEERAKGNILERFSAQQFPDLHSELNLSSLELGDSALYFCASSGRWTSGDSGELFFGEGSRLTVL.

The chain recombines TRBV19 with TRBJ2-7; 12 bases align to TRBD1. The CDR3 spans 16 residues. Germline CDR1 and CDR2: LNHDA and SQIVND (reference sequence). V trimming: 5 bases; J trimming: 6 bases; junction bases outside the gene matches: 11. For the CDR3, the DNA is TGTGCCAGTAGTCCTTGGCGGGGACAGGGGGCAACCGAGCAGTACTTC. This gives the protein CASSPWRGQGATEQYF.

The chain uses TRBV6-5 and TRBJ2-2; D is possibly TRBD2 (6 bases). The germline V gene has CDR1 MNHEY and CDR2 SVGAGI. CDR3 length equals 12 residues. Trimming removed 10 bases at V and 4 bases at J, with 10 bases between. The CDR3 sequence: CATGLSTGELFF. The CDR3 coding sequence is TGTGCCACCGGACTATCCACCGGGGAGCTGTTTTTT.

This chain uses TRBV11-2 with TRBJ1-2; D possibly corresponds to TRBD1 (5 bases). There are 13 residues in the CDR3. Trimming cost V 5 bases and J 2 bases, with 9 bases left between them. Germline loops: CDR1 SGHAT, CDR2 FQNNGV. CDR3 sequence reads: CASSPDRNYGYTF. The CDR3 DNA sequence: TGTGCCAGCAGCCCCGACAGAAACTATGGCTACACCTTC. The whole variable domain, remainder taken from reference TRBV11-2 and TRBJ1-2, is EAGVAQSPRYKIIEKRQSVAFWCNPISGHATLYWYQQILGQGPKLLIQFQNNGVVDDSQLPKDRFSAERLKGVDSTLKIQPAKLEDSAVYLCASSPDRNYGYTFGSGTRLTVV.

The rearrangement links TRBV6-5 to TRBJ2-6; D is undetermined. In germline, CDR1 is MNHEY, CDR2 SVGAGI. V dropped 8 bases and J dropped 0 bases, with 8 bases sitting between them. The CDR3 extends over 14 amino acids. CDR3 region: CASLSVSGANVLTF. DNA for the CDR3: TGTGCCAGCCTCTCCGTCTCTGGGGCCAACGTCCTGACTTTC.

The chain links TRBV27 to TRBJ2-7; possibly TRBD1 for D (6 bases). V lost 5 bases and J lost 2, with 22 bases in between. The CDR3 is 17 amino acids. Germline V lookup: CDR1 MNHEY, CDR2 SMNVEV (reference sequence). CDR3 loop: CASSLRLGDRYPYEQYF. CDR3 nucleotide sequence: TGTGCCAGCAGTCTCCGATTGGGAGACAGGTATCCCTACGAGCAGTACTTC.

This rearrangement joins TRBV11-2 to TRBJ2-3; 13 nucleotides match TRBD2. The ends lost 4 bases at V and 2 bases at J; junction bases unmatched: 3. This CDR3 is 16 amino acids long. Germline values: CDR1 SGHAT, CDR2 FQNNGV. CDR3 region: CASSSLAGGVTDTQYF. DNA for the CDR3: TGTGCCAGCAGCTCACTAGCGGGGGGGGTCACAGATACGCAGTATTTT.

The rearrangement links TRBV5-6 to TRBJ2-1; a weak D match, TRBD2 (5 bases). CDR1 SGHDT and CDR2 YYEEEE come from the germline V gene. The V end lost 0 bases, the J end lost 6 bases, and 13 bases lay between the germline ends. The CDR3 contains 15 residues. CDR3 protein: CASSLGLKAPNEQFF. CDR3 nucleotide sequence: TGTGCCAGCAGCTTGGGACTAAAGGCCCCCAATGAGCAGTTCTTC.

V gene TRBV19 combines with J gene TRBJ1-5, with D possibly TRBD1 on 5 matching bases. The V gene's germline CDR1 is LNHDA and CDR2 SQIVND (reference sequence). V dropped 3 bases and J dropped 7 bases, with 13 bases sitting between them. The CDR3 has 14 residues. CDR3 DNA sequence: TGTGCCAGTAGTATGCCGGGGGGAAGGCAGCCCCAGCATTTT. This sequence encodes CASSMPGGRQPQHF.

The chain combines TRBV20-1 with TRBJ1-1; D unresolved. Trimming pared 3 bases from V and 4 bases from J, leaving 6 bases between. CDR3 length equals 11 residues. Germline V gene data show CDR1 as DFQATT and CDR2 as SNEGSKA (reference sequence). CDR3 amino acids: CSARVSTEAFF. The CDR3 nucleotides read TGCAGTGCTAGGGTGAGCACTGAAGCTTTCTTT.